The TCR beta chain under discussion was sequenced for a study of blood T cells in healthy people across ages. Across the study: Per two T cells, template switching captured roughly one barcoded beta molecule.

A second roughly 6 to 11 cycle PCR used barcoded and J-beta primers. Through a template-switch adaptor with 12 random nucleotides, each cDNA molecule received a tag. One entry per CDR3 protein results from TCRdb running MiXCR on the 5' RACE reads. The data hold about 800,000 distinct CDR3 sequences, with roughly 60% observed a single time. Germline values: CDR1 SGDLS, CDR2 YYNGEE. The germline V and J ends were trimmed by 0 bases and 2 bases, with 7 bases remaining between them. The length of the CDR3 is 14 residues. Donation came from healthy Caucasian individuals in Russia who were aged about 6 to 90. Peripheral blood samples of around 9.8 milliliters were drawn from each donor.

V and J are TRBV9 and TRBJ2-3; D might be TRBD2 (6 bases). Source material: blood. This TCR came from a man aged 25-45 years in good health. DNA for the CDR3: TGTGCCAGCAGCGTAGGCGGGGTCACAGATACGCAGTATTTT. It codes for CASSVGGVTDTQYF.